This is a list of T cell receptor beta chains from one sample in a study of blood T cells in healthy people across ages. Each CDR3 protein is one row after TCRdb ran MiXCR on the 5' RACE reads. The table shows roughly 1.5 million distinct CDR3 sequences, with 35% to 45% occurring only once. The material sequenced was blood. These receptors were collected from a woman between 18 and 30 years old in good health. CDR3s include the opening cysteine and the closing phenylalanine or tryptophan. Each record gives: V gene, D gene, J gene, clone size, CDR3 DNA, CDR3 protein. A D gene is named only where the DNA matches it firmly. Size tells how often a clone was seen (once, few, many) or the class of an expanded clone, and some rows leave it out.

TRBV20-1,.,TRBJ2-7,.,TGCAGTGCTAGAGCCCCTAGTACCTACGAGCAGTACTTC,CSARAPSTYEQYF
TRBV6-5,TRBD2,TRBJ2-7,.,TGTGCCAGCAGTTCACTACTAGCGGGAGCCGTATACGAGCAGTACTTC,CASSSLLAGAVYEQYF
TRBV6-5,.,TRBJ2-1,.,TGTGCCAGCAGGGAGAGGCTAAGTGAGCAGTTCTTC,CASRERLSEQFF
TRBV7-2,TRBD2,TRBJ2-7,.,TGTGCCAGCAGCTTAGGGGAGGGGTATGGGGCCTACGAGCAGTACTTC,CASSLGEGYGAYEQYF
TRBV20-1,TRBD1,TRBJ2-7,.,TGCAGTGCTAGAGATCCGGGACAGGGAGGACATTACGAGCAGTACTTC,CSARDPGQGGHYEQYF
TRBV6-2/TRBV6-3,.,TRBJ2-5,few,TGTGCCAGCAGTCTTGGGCAGGGTGTTGGGGAGACCCAGTACTTC,CASSLGQGVGETQYF
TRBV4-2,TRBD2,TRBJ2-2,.,TGTGCCAGCAGCCAAGCCCAGGGCGGGGGAGGCACCGGGGAGCTGTTTTTT,CASSQAQGGGGTGELFF
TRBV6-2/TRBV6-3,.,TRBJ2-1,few,TGTGCCAGCAGTTTCGCGATGAGGCAGTTCTTC,CASSFAMRQFF
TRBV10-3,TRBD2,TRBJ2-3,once,TGTGCCATCAGTGCTAGCGGGTTCGACACAGATACGCAGTATTTT,CAISASGFDTDTQYF
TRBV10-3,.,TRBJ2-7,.,TGTGCCATCAGTGAAAAACACGAGCAGTACTTC,CAISEKHEQYF
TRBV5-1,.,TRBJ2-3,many,TGCGCCAGCAGCCCCTCAACTAGCACAGATACGCAGTATTTT,CASSPSTSTDTQYF
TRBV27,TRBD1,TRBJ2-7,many,TGTGCCAGCCGACAGGGGCGATTCTACGAGCAGTACTTC,CASRQGRFYEQYF
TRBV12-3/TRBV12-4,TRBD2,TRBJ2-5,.,TGTGCCAGCACCCTCGCGGGGGGTGGGTACCAAGAGACCCAGTACTTC,CASTLAGGGYQETQYF
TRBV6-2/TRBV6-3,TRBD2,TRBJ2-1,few,TGTGCCAGCCGCCTAGCGGGGGGGAAGAATGAGCAGTTCTTC,CASRLAGGKNEQFF
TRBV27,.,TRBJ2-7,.,TGTGCCAGCAGTATCCCCGGGGTCTACGAGCAGTACTTC,CASSIPGVYEQYF
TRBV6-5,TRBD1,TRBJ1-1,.,TGTGCCAGCAGTGCTCAGACAGGGGGCCGCACTGAAGCTTTCTTT,CASSAQTGGRTEAFF
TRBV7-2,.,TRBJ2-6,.,TGTGCCAGCAGCGCTCTTTTTGGGGCCAACGTCCTGACTTTC,CASSALFGANVLTF
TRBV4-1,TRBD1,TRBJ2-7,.,TGCGCCAGCAGCCACCCGACAGGGCGAGTCCACGAGCAGTACTTC,CASSHPTGRVHEQYF
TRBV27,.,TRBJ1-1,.,TGTGCCAGCAGCGCGATTGGGAAACTAATGAACACTGAAGCTTTCTTT,CASSAIGKLMNTEAFF
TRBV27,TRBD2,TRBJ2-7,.,TGTGCCAGCAGTTTATATCCGGGAGGAACCTACGAGCAGTACTTC,CASSLYPGGTYEQYF
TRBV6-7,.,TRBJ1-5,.,TGTGCCAGCAAAATAAAAGCCGGACCAGGGTCTCAGCCCCAGCATTTT,CASKIKAGPGSQPQHF
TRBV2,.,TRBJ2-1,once,TGTGCCAGCAGTGAACAGGGCTTCGGAAATGAGCAGTTCTTC,CASSEQGFGNEQFF
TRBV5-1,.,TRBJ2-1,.,TGCGCCAGCAGCTTGGGGCTACCTAGCCCCTACAATGAGCAGTTCTTC,CASSLGLPSPYNEQFF
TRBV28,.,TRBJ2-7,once,TGTGCCAGCACTTCGGGGACTCTCGAGCAGTACTTC,CASTSGTLEQYF
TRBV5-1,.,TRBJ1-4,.,TGCGCCAGCAGCTTGGCGTCGCGGTCCGCAACTAATGAAAAACTGTTTTTT,CASSLASRSATNEKLFF
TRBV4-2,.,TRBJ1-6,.,TGTGCCAGCAGCCAATCGAGGCCAGGGGATAATTCACCCCCCCACTTT,CASSQSRPGDNSPPHF
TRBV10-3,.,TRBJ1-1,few,TGTGCCATCAGTGAGTCGTGGGGGGTGAACACTGAAGCTTTCTTT,CAISESWGVNTEAFF
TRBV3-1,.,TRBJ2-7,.,TGTGCCAGCAGCCAAGATCGGCAGGGAACAAAGGCCTACGAGCAGTACTTC,CASSQDRQGTKAYEQYF
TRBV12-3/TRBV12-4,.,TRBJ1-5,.,TGTGCCAGCAGTTTAACCGGACGGAGCAATCAGCCCCAGCATTTT,CASSLTGRSNQPQHF
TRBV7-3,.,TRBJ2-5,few,TGTGCCAGCAGCCCACGGGGGCAGGGGCTGGAGACCCAGTACTTC,CASSPRGQGLETQYF
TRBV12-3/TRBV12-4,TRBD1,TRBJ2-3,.,TGTGCCAGCAGGAGACAGGGGGCAGGTGGAGATACGCAGTATTTT,CASRRQGAGGDTQYF
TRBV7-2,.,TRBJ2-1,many,TGTGCCAGCAGCTTGATGGTGACCTACAATGAGCAGTTCTTC,CASSLMVTYNEQFF
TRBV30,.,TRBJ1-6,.,TGTGCCTGGAGTCTAGCCGGGGGTTGGAATTCACCCCTCCACTTT,CAWSLAGGWNSPLHF
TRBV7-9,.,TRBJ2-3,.,TGTGCCAGCACCTTCTCGCGGAGCGTGGGCACAGATACGCAGTATTTT,CASTFSRSVGTDTQYF
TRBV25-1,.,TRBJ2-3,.,TGTGCCAGCAGTGAACGCCCCGGTGGGACTGACACAGATACGCAGTATTTT,CASSERPGGTDTDTQYF
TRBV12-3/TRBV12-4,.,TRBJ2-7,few,TGTGCCAGCAGTTTAGTTTTGGGTGTTGGCGAGCAGTACTTC,CASSLVLGVGEQYF
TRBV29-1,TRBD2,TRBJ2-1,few,TGCAGCGTTGTCGGGGAGGGACTAGCGGGAGGCGGGCCCTACAATGAGCAGTTCTTC,CSVVGEGLAGGGPYNEQFF
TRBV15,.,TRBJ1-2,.,TGTGCCACCAGCAGAAATGACAACTATGGCTACACCTTC,CATSRNDNYGYTF
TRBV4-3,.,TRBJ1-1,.,TGCGCCAGCAGCCAAATTAGAGGGGGGAACACTGAAGCTTTCTTT,CASSQIRGGNTEAFF
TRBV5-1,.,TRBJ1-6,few,TGCGCCAGCAGCTTGGAGGGTTTTTCACCCCTCCACTTT,CASSLEGFSPLHF